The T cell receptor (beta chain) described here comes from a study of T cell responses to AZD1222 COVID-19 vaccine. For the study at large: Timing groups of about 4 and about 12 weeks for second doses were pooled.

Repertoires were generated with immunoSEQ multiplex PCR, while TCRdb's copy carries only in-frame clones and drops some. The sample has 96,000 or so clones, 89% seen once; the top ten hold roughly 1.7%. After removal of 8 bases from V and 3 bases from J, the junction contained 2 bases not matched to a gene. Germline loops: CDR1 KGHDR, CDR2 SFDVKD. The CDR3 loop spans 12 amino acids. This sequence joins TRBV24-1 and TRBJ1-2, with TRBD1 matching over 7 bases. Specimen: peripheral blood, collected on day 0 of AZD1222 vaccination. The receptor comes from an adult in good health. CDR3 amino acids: CATNDRDYGYTF. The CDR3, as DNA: TGTGCCACCAACGACAGGGACTATGGCTACACCTTC.